These 22 T cell receptor beta chains came from one sample sequenced in a study of blood T cell repertoires in COVID-19. Clones were read by immunoSEQ multiplex PCR, and TCRdb kept only the in-frame ones, dropping some. The sample has about 410,000 clones; roughly 90% are singletons. Material: peripheral blood. Receptor source: a woman between 35 and 50 years old with COVID-19, enrolled during active disease.

This clone has more than one count but fewer than ten. V gene TRBV6-5 combines with J gene TRBJ1-3; TRBD1 might be the D (5 bases). CDR3 length: 15 residues. V lost 7 bases to trimming and J lost 3 bases, with 16 bases between them. The germline gives CDR1 MNHEY, CDR2 SVGAGI. For the CDR3, the DNA is TGTGCCAGCACTCGCCGGGACTCCGGTGGAAACACCATATATTTT. It translates to CASTRRDSGGNTIYF.

The V and J genes are TRBV5-1 and TRBJ1-2; D is unresolved. V was clipped by 0 bases and J by 6 bases, with 6 bases between them. Germline V lookup: CDR1 SGHRS, CDR2 YFSETQ. The CDR3 is 12 residues long. The CDR3 reads CASSLAVDGYTF. CDR3 in DNA: TGCGCCAGCAGCTTGGCCGTAGATGGCTACACCTTC.

The chain links TRBV15 to TRBJ2-3; TRBD2 is a possible D gene (6 bases). V lost 5 bases and J lost 2, with 11 bases in between. The CDR3 covers 14 residues. The germline CDR1 and CDR2 sequences are LNHNV and YYDKDF (reference sequence). As DNA, the CDR3 is TGTGCCACCAGCGTCCGGGACTCCACAGATACGCAGTATTTT. Translation gives CATSVRDSTDTQYF.

The chain employs TRBV27 and TRBJ1-1, with 8 bases aligning to TRBD1. V dropped 6 bases and J dropped 5; count of bases not matched to a gene: 8. CDR1 and CDR2 from the germline V gene are MNHEY and SMNVEV (reference sequence). This CDR3 is 14 amino acids long. CDR3 DNA sequence: TGTGCCAGCAGCTGGCAGGGGGCGGGTACTGAAGCTTTCTTT. Residues: CASSWQGAGTEAFF.

For the CDR3, the DNA is TGCGCCAGCAGCTTGGAACCGGGACAGGGCCTTTCAGAGCAGTACTTC. It specifies CASSLEPGQGLSEQYF. The V gene is TRBV5-1, the J gene TRBJ2-7; 9 nucleotides agree with TRBD1. V lost 0 bases, J lost 7 bases, and 11 bases stayed unmatched. The V gene's germline CDR1 is SGHRS and CDR2 YFSETQ. This CDR3 has 16 residues. Full variable domain (outside the CDR3, taken from reference TRBV5-1 and TRBJ2-7): KAGVTQTPRYLIKTRGQQVTLSCSPISGHRSVSWYQQTPGQGLQFLFEYFSETQRNKGNFPGRFSGRQFSNSRSEMNVSTLELGDSALYLCASSLEPGQGLSEQYFGPGTRLTVT.

This clone was found once. The rearrangement links TRBV20-1 to TRBJ1-4; 7 bases map to TRBD1. V shed 3 bases and J 3 bases; nucleotides not matched to a gene: 13. CDR1 is DFQATT and CDR2 is SNEGSKA in the germline V gene (reference sequence). CDR3 length: 17 amino acids. The CDR3: CSASVLGQAPSNEKLFF. Written as DNA, the CDR3 is TGCAGTGCTAGTGTACTAGGACAGGCCCCCTCTAATGAAAAACTGTTTTTT.

The chain couples TRBV20-1 to TRBJ2-2; 8 bases map to TRBD1. V trimming: 3 bases; J trimming: 7 bases; junction bases outside the gene matches: 13. The germline V gene encodes CDR1 DFQATT and CDR2 SNEGSKA (reference sequence). This CDR3 has 16 residues. CDR3 coding DNA: TGCAGTGCTAGTCGTAGTGGACAGGGTAACTACGGGGAGCTGTTTTTT. This encodes CSASRSGQGNYGELFF.

This chain connects TRBV10-3 to TRBJ2-4; D is perhaps TRBD2 (5 bases). This CDR3 has 15 residues. V lost 10 bases, J lost 0 bases, and 16 bases lay in between. Germline CDR1 is ENHRY and CDR2 is SYGVKD. The CDR3 sequence: CASRRESGAKNIQYF. The CDR3 DNA is TGTGCCAGTAGAAGGGAGTCAGGAGCCAAAAACATTCAGTACTTC.

The chain employs TRBV28 and TRBJ2-5; 7 positions match TRBD1. The length of the CDR3 is 14 residues. Germline V gene sequence: CDR1 MDHEN, CDR2 SYDVKM. With 4 bases clipped from V and 3 bases from J, the junction kept 5 bases outside the gene matches. The CDR3 DNA is TGTGCCAGCAGTTACCGGGACAGAGAAGAGACCCAGTACTTC. This codes for CASSYRDREETQYF.

The chain recombines TRBV28 with TRBJ2-1; TRBD2 might be the D (6 bases). CDR1 and CDR2 from the germline V gene are MDHEN and SYDVKM. Trimming shortened V by 3 bases and J by 2 bases, and 11 bases separated the two germline ends. CDR3 length: 15 amino acids. CDR3 region: CASSFGSRTYNEQFF. The CDR3 region has the DNA TGTGCCAGCAGTTTCGGGAGTCGGACCTACAATGAGCAGTTCTTC.

This sequence joins TRBV9 and TRBJ2-1; TRBD2 matches 14 bases. The trim removed 2 bases at V and 9 bases at J, leaving 7 bases unmatched. Germline V CDR1 and CDR2: SGDLS, YYNGEE. The CDR3 has 16 amino acids. The DNA of the CDR3 is TGTGCCAGCAGCGTCTCCGGGACTAGCGGGAGTACTGAGCAGTTCTTC. It encodes CASSVSGTSGSTEQFF.

The V and J genes are TRBV7-9 and TRBJ1-6; possible D gene TRBD1, 6 bases. CDR1 is SEHNR and CDR2 is FQNEAQ in the germline V gene (reference sequence). Trimming took off 1 base at V and 0 bases at J, with 13 bases between the two ends. This CDR3 comprises 18 residues. DNA for the CDR3: TGTGCCAGCAGCTTAGAAATGAGGGGGAGCTCCTATAATTCACCCCTCCACTTT. This codes for CASSLEMRGSSYNSPLHF.

The sample holds one count of this clone. V gene TRBV9 combines with J gene TRBJ1-1; tentative D call: TRBD1 (6 bases). The CDR3 covers 16 residues. V lost 0 bases to trimming and J lost 2 bases, with 14 bases between them. Germline V gives CDR1 SGDLS, CDR2 YYNGEE. CDR3 in amino acids: CASSVAPQGGNTEAFF. The CDR3 DNA reads as TGTGCCAGCAGCGTAGCTCCACAGGGTGGAAACACTGAAGCTTTCTTT.

The chain is built from TRBV4-2 and TRBJ2-7, with D possibly TRBD2 on 6 matching bases. The CDR3 is 15 residues long. CDR1 and CDR2 from the germline V gene are LGHNA and YNFKEQ. V was clipped by 4 bases and J by 3 bases, with 16 bases between them. The CDR3 DNA follows: TGTGCCAGCAGCCCCGGGACTGAAGGCTACTACGAGCAGTACTTC. Translation: CASSPGTEGYYEQYF.

This clone was counted only a few times. The chain uses TRBV7-9 and TRBJ1-4; D unclear. The V end was cut by 0 bases, the J end by 5 bases, with 7 bases between. CDR1 and CDR2 from the germline V gene are SEHNR and FQNEAQ (reference sequence). CDR3 length: 14 residues. The CDR3 DNA reads TGTGCCAGCAGCTTAGCGATGGCAAATGAAAAACTGTTTTTT. Protein: CASSLAMANEKLFF.

V usage is TRBV27 and J usage is TRBJ2-2; 10 nucleotides agree with TRBD2. The CDR3 is 15 amino acids. Trimming removed 5 bases from V and 7 bases from J; junction bases left unmatched: 7. Germline V CDR1 and CDR2: MNHEY, SMNVEV (reference sequence). CDR3 sequence: CASSPLAGLGGELFF. Here the CDR3 DNA reads TGTGCCAGCAGTCCACTAGCGGGGTTGGGCGGGGAGCTGTTTTTT.

This chain joins TRBV7-2 and TRBJ1-6; D gene ambiguous. This CDR3 comprises 13 residues. Germline V lookup: CDR1 SGHTA, CDR2 FQGNSA. The ends were cut back, 7 bases at V and 9 bases at J, with 13 bases in the middle. The CDR3 nucleotides are TGTGCCAGCACCCCTGAGGTGGGTTCACCCCTCCACTTT. As protein: CASTPEVGSPLHF.

CDR3 bases: TGTGCCACCAGCCTAGCGGGAGACACCGGGGAGCTGTTTTTT. Residues: CATSLAGDTGELFF. This chain uses TRBV15 with TRBJ2-2; 10 bases line up with TRBD2. The germline gives CDR1 LNHNV, CDR2 YYDKDF (reference sequence). This CDR3 is built from 14 residues. V shed 5 bases and J 3 bases; nucleotides not matched to a gene: 0.

This chain uses TRBV6-1 with TRBJ2-1; unclear D gene. There are 16 residues in the CDR3. Germline V lookup: CDR1 MNHNS, CDR2 SASEGT. V was shortened by 4 bases and J by 0 bases, with 13 bases between the two germline ends. DNA for the CDR3: TGTGCCAGCAGTGGCCTTGACATTAGCTCCTACAATGAGCAGTTCTTC. Its protein is CASSGLDISSYNEQFF.

This chain connects TRBV6-6 to TRBJ2-7; 7 bases match TRBD1. The CDR3 contains 16 residues. The trim removed 2 bases at V and 3 bases at J, leaving 10 bases unmatched. Germline V gives CDR1 MNHNY, CDR2 SVGAGI (reference sequence). The CDR3 here is CASSYRPGTADYEQYF. The CDR3 coding sequence is TGTGCCAGCAGTTACAGGCCCGGGACAGCCGACTACGAGCAGTACTTC.

The rearrangement links TRBV6-5 to TRBJ1-3; D unclear. Germline assignment: CDR1 MNHEY and CDR2 SVGAGI. V lost 6 bases and J 2 bases, leaving 14 bases between the germline ends. The CDR3 extends over 15 amino acids. CDR3 amino acids: CASSPQAATGNTIYF. CDR3 sequence (DNA): TGTGCCAGCAGCCCCCAGGCAGCTACTGGAAACACCATATATTTT.

A remark on this clone: At one boundary the junction diverges from the germline segment, which might be a read error. The rearrangement uses TRBV7-7 and TRBJ2-1; tentatively, D is TRBD2 (6 bases). The CDR3 runs to 15 residues. In germline, CDR1 is SSHAT, CDR2 FNYEAQ (reference sequence). This CDR3 reads CASSLDGGAYNEQFF. The CDR3 nucleotides are TGTGCTAGCAGCTTAGACGGAGGGGCCTACAATGAGCAGTTCTTC.